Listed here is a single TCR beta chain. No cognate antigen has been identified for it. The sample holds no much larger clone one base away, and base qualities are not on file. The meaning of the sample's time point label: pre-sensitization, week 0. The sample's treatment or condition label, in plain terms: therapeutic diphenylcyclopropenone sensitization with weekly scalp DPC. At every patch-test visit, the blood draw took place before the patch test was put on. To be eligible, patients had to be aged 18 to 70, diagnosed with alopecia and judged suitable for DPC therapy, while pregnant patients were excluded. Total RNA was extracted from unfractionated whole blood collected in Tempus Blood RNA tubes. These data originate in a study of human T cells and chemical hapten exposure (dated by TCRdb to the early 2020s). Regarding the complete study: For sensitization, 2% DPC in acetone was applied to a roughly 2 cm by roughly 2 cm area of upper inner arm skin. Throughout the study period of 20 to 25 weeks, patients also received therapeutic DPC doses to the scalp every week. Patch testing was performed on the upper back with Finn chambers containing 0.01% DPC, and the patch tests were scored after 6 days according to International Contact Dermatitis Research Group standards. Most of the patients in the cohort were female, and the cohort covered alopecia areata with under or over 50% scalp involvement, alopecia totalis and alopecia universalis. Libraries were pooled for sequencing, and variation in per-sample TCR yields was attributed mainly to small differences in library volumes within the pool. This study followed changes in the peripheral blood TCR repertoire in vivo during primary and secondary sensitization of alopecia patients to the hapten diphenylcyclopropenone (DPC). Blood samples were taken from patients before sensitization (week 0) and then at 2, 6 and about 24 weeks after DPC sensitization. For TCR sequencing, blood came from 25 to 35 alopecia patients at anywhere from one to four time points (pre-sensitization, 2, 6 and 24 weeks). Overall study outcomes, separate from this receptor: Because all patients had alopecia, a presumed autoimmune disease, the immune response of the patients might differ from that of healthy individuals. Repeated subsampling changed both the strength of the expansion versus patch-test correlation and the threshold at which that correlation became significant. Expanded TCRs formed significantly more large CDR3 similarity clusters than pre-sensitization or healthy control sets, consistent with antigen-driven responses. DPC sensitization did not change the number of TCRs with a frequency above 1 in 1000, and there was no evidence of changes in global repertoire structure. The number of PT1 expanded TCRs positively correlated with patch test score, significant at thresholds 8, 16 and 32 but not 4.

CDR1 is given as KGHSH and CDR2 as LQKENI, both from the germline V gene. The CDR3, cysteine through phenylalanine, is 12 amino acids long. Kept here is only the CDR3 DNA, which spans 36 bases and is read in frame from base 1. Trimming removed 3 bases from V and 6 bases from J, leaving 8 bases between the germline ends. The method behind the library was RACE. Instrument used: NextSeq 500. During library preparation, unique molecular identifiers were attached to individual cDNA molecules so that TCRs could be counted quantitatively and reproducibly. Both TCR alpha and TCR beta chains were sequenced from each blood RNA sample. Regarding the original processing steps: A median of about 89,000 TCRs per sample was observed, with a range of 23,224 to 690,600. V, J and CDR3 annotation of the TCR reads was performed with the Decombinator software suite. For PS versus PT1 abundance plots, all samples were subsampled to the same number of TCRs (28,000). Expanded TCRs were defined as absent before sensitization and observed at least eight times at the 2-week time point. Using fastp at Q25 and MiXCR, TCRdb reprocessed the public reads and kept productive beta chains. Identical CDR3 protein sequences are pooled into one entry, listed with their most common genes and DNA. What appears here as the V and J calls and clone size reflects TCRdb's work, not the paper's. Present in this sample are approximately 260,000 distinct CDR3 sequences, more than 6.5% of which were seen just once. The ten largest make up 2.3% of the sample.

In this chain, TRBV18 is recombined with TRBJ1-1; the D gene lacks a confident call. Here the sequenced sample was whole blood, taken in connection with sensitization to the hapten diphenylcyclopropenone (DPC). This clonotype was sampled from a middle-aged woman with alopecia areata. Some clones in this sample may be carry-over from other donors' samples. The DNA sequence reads TGTGCCAGCTCACCCCTTTATTCTGAAGCTTTCTTT. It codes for CASSPLYSEAFF.